This T cell receptor beta chain comes out of a study of STAT5B mutations in CD4+ large granular lymphocyte leukemia. The overall study: The CDR3 'QG' motif was associated with a particular HLA allele among healthy donors. Overall study results and limits: CD4-sorted patient repertoires seemed more clonal than healthy CD4+ repertoires. Compared with healthy controls (2/35), patient top clones favored TRBV06 (8/27).

In the case of this clone: The antigen is unknown.

The method was immunoSEQ multiplex PCR; TCRdb's version includes in-frame clones alone and lacks a portion of them. The sample lists about 33,000 clones, 81% occurring once. V was clipped by 0 bases and J by 5 bases, with 23 bases between them. CDR3 length: 19 residues. Per the germline V gene, CDR1 is MNHNS and CDR2 is SASEGT. Sequencing was carried out using CD4+ T cells from blood buffy coats. This TCR was sampled from a human donor in good health. The J gene is TRBJ2-1, the V gene TRBV6-1; tentatively, D is TRBD1 (9 bases). This chain's CDR3 is CASSEARPGGTGSNNEQFF. CDR3 nucleotide sequence: TGTGCCAGCAGTGAAGCGCGGCCGGGGGGGACAGGGTCCAACAATGAGCAGTTCTTC.